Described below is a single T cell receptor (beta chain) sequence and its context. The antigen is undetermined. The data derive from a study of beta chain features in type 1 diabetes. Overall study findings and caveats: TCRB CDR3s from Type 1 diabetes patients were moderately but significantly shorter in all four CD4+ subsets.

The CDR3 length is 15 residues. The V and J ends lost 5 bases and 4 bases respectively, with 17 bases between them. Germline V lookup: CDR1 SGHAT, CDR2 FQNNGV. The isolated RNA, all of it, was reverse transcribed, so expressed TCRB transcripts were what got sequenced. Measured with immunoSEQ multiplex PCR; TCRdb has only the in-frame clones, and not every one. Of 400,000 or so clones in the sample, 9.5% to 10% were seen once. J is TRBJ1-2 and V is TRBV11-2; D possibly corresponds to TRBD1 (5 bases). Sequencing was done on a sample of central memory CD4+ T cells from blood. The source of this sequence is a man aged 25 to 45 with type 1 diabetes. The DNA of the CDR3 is TGTGCCAGCAGCCGAATCAACAGGTCGGGCTATGGCTACACCTTC. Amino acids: CASSRINRSGYGYTF.